Each of the 18 T cell receptor beta chains below was sequenced from the same sample in a study of cytomegalovirus exposure and HLA in healthy donors. Method: immunoSEQ multiplex PCR; TCRdb's copy keeps in-frame clones and lacks some. The sample yields 250,000 to 300,000 clones, 80% to 90% seen once. Sequencing input: PBMCs. The receptors derive from a woman between 18 and 29 years old in good health and CMV-seronegative.

This chain joins TRBV7-7 and TRBJ2-2, with TRBD2 matching over 9 bases. Germline V gene lookup returns CDR1 SSHAT and CDR2 FNYEAQ (reference sequence). The CDR3 runs to 16 residues. V lost 1 base to trimming and J lost 6 bases; unmatched junction nucleotides: 6. CDR3 nucleotide sequence: TGTGCCAGCAGCTTAGGTGGCGGGAGGGCCCCCGGGGAGCTGTTTTTT. Translating gives CASSLGGGRAPGELFF.

This clone was seen a handful of times. Its ends do not fully match the called genes, so a read error is possible. The V call is TRBV30, the J call TRBJ1-3; maybe TRBD1 (5 bases). The germline CDR1 and CDR2 sequences are GTSNPN and SVGIG (reference sequence). This CDR3 region has 12 residues. CDR3 protein: CAWSVPGDAGHF. The CDR3 region has the DNA TGTGCCTGGAGCGTTCCGGGGGATGCGGGGCATTTT.

The chain carries TRBV4-3 and TRBJ1-6; 12 bases map to TRBD1. Germline V gene lookup returns CDR1 LGHNA and CDR2 YSLEER. CDR3 size: 16 residues. V was clipped by 5 bases and J by 10 bases; unmatched bases: 9. The CDR3, as DNA: TGCGCCAGCAGCGCGGGGACAGGGGGCCTAATGTCACCCCTCCACTTT. Its translation is CASSAGTGGLMSPLHF.

In nucleotides, the CDR3 is TGTGCCAGCAGCGTAGAGTCCAGGGCGGCCTTTCCCGCTGGGGCCAACGTCCTGACTTTC. Protein product: CASSVESRAAFPAGANVLTF. V is TRBV9 and J is TRBJ2-6; possible D gene TRBD1, 5 bases. The germline V gene has CDR1 SGDLS and CDR2 YYNGEE. This CDR3 comprises 20 residues. V dropped 0 bases and J dropped 2 bases, with 21 bases sitting between them.

This clone has only a few counts. The CDR3 DNA sequence: TGTGCCAGCAGCTTACACGGACAGAGTAACTATGGCTACACCTTC. This codes for CASSLHGQSNYGYTF. This chain links TRBV7-9 with TRBJ1-2, with a tentative D call TRBD1 (6 bases). V gave up 2 bases and J gave up 1 base, with 11 bases separating them. The CDR3 sequence is 15 residues long. The germline V gene encodes CDR1 SEHNR and CDR2 FQNEAQ (reference sequence).

The chain recombines TRBV6-1 with TRBJ1-1; D is perhaps TRBD1 (5 bases). Germline CDR1 and CDR2: MNHNS and SASEGT. The CDR3 has 15 residues. V was trimmed by 8 bases and J by 3 bases, leaving 19 bases between them. CDR3 coding DNA: TGTGCCAGCCTAGGGGCAGGAGCAATTTACACTGAAGCTTTCTTT. Residues: CASLGAGAIYTEAFF.

V is TRBV10-3 and J is TRBJ1-2; 9 bases line up with TRBD1. Germline V lookup: CDR1 ENHRY, CDR2 SYGVKD. The V and J ends lost 4 bases and 2 bases, in that order; junction bases with no gene match: 14. The CDR3 is made up of 18 amino acids. The CDR3 nucleotides read TGTGCCATCAGTGGGAACCCGGGACAGGGATGGTCCAACTATGGCTACACCTTC. This gives the protein CAISGNPGQGWSNYGYTF.

The chain combines TRBV6-5 with TRBJ1-1; D is perhaps TRBD1 (5 bases). With 5 bases removed from V and 4 bases from J, the gap between germline ends came to 14 bases. CDR3 length: 14 amino acids. CDR1 and CDR2 (germline): MNHEY, SVGAGI. CDR3 amino acids: CASSRGGVATEAFF. The CDR3 coding sequence is TGTGCCAGCAGTCGGGGGGGGGTAGCCACTGAAGCTTTCTTT.

The chain couples TRBV29-1 to TRBJ1-1; possibly TRBD1 for D (5 bases). Germline CDR1 and CDR2: SQVTM and ANQGSEA. This CDR3 has 12 residues. The V and J ends lost 6 bases and 1 base respectively, with 9 bases between them. The CDR3 is CSVHQGNTEAFF. CDR3 coding DNA: TGCAGCGTCCACCAGGGGAACACTGAAGCTTTCTTT.

This chain connects TRBV10-3 to TRBJ2-7, with 13 bases lining up with TRBD2. The CDR3 has 18 amino acids. Trimming cost V 0 bases and J 0 bases; bases outside gene matches: 5. CDR1 and CDR2 from the germline V gene are ENHRY and SYGVKD. In DNA, the CDR3 is TGTGCCATCAGTGAGTCGAGACTAGCGGGAGGTTCCTCCTACGAGCAGTACTTC. This sequence encodes CAISESRLAGGSSYEQYF.

This clone came up a few times. This sequence joins TRBV12-5 and TRBJ2-7; 7 positions agree with TRBD1. The V and J ends lost 6 bases and 3 bases, in that order; junction bases with no gene match: 8. The CDR3 contains 14 residues. Germline V lookup: CDR1 LGHNT, CDR2 FRNRAP. This CDR3 reads CASGLSTGIYEQYF. The CDR3 DNA follows: TGTGCTAGTGGCCTGTCGACAGGGATCTACGAGCAGTACTTC.

The chain is built from TRBV4-3 and TRBJ1-5, with D possibly matching TRBD1 (6 bases). V lost 1 base and J 5 bases, leaving 12 bases between the germline ends. Germline V gene lookup returns CDR1 LGHNA and CDR2 YSLEER. The CDR3 loop spans 15 amino acids. The CDR3 region is CASSQAVTGYQPQHF. The CDR3 DNA sequence: TGCGCCAGCAGCCAAGCGGTCACAGGGTATCAGCCCCAGCATTTT.

The chain carries TRBV11-2 and TRBJ1-2; maybe TRBD1 (6 bases). The CDR3 has 17 residues. Germline loops: CDR1 SGHAT, CDR2 FQNNGV. The germline V and J ends were trimmed by 1 base and 0 bases, with 15 bases remaining between them. The CDR3 here is CASSLGAEDRANYGYTF. The CDR3 nucleotides read TGTGCCAGCAGCTTAGGGGCGGAGGACAGAGCTAACTATGGCTACACCTTC.

V usage is TRBV2 and J usage is TRBJ1-4; D gene ambiguous. Germline V gene sequence: CDR1 SNHLY, CDR2 FYNNEI. V lost 7 bases, J lost 11 bases, and 14 bases lay in between. CDR3 size: 12 residues. CDR3 residues: CASTYHAGKLFF. CDR3 sequence (DNA): TGTGCCAGCACATACCACGCAGGCAAACTGTTTTTT.

This clone was detected only a few times. This chain joins TRBV9 and TRBJ1-2; D uncertain. Per germline, CDR1 SGDLS and CDR2 YYNGEE. V gave up 0 bases and J gave up 4 bases, with 7 bases separating them. The CDR3 extends over 13 amino acids. The CDR3 loop reads CASSVGPVYGYTF. The CDR3 region has the DNA TGTGCCAGCAGCGTAGGGCCAGTCTATGGCTACACCTTC. The variable domain in full, with the rest retrieved from reference TRBV9 and TRBJ1-2, is DSGVTQTPKHLITATGQRVTLRCSPRSGDLSVYWYQQSLDQGLQFLIQYYNGEERAKGNILERFSAQQFPDLHSELNLSSLELGDSALYFCASSVGPVYGYTFGSGTRLTVV.

The rearrangement uses TRBV4-1 and TRBJ1-6, with D perhaps matching TRBD1 (5 bases). V lost 4 bases and J lost 14, with 15 bases in between. Germline V gene data show CDR1 as MGHRA and CDR2 as YSYEKL. The CDR3 is made up of 13 amino acids. As DNA, the CDR3 is TGCGCCAGCAGCCCCGGGGGGGAGTTGGCCCTCCACTTT. This sequence encodes CASSPGGELALHF.

J is TRBJ2-3 and V is TRBV7-6; TRBD2 is a possible D gene (6 bases). The CDR3 runs 17 residues. Trimming pared 4 bases from V and 0 bases from J, leaving 17 bases between. Germline V gives CDR1 SGHVS, CDR2 FNYEAQ. The CDR3 region has the DNA TGTGCCAGCAGCTGGTCGGGACTCACCCAGAGCACAGATACGCAGTATTTT. This sequence encodes CASSWSGLTQSTDTQYF.

In DNA, the CDR3 is TGTGCCAGCAGCCCGCGGGGGTCCGGGACCCTCCTCTCCTACGAGCAGTACTTC. Protein product: CASSPRGSGTLLSYEQYF. The V call is TRBV27, the J call TRBJ2-7; 7 bases agree with TRBD2. With 6 bases clipped from V and 0 bases from J, the junction kept 17 bases outside the gene matches. Germline V gives CDR1 MNHEY, CDR2 SMNVEV (reference sequence). This CDR3 spans 18 amino acids.